Listed below are T cell receptor beta chains from one sample, sequenced in a study of T cells in lung cancer brain metastases. Repertoires were generated with immunoSEQ multiplex PCR, while TCRdb's copy carries only in-frame clones and drops some. The data contain 3,000 or so clones, about 89% of them seen just once; the ten biggest clones take up around 3%. Source material: tumor tissue from the primary lung tumor. These receptors were obtained from a man between 65 and 79 years old with non-small cell lung cancer. Both conserved end residues are part of each CDR3. D genes are given only for firm matches. Clone size, where shown, is once, few, many, or a class for clones that have expanded.

clone_size: NA
j_call: TRBJ1-5
d_call: TRBD1
v_call: TRBV28
cdr3_nt: TGTGCCAGCAGTTTAGGGACAGGGGTTTCACAGCCCCAGCATTTT
cdr3_aa: CASSLGTGVSQPQHF

clone_size: few
j_call: TRBJ1-1
d_call: NA
v_call: TRBV6-5
cdr3_nt: TGTGCCAGCAGTTACTCTACCCCCAGAGGTGACGCTTTCTTT
cdr3_aa: CASSYSTPRGDAFF

clone_size: NA
j_call: TRBJ1-1
d_call: TRBD1
v_call: TRBV6-6
cdr3_nt: TGTGCCAGCAGACAAACAGGGGGATTTGAAGCTTTCTTT
cdr3_aa: CASRQTGGFEAFF

clone_size: NA
j_call: TRBJ1-2
d_call: NA
v_call: TRBV18
cdr3_nt: TGTGCCAGCTCACCAGCAGGGAGCTATGGCTACACCTTC
cdr3_aa: CASSPAGSYGYTF

clone_size: NA
j_call: TRBJ2-7
d_call: TRBD1
v_call: TRBV7-6
cdr3_nt: TGTGCCAGCAGCCTTCCGGGACAGGGAATCTACGAGCAGTACTTC
cdr3_aa: CASSLPGQGIYEQYF

clone_size: NA
j_call: TRBJ2-1
d_call: NA
v_call: TRBV5-4
cdr3_nt: TGTGCCAGCAGCGGAAACTACAATGAGCAGTTCTTC
cdr3_aa: CASSGNYNEQFF

clone_size: few
j_call: TRBJ1-4
d_call: NA
v_call: TRBV15
cdr3_nt: TGTGCCACCAGCAGCGTAAGCCGGATCACCGACCGGGAAAAACTGTTTTTT
cdr3_aa: CATSSVSRITDREKLFF

clone_size: NA
j_call: TRBJ2-7
d_call: NA
v_call: TRBV15
cdr3_nt: TGTGCCACCAGCAGAGCGAGATTCTACGAGCAGTACTTC
cdr3_aa: CATSRARFYEQYF

clone_size: NA
j_call: TRBJ2-1
d_call: NA
v_call: TRBV25-1
cdr3_nt: TGTGCCAGCAGTGAATACGGAGCATCGCAGTTCTTC
cdr3_aa: CASSEYGASQFF

clone_size: few
j_call: TRBJ2-3
d_call: TRBD2
v_call: TRBV20-1
cdr3_nt: TGCAGTGGGGGGGGGACAGATACGCAGTATTTT
cdr3_aa: CSGGGTDTQYF

clone_size: NA
j_call: TRBJ1-3
d_call: NA
v_call: TRBV28
cdr3_nt: TGTGCCAGCAGCCGCCAAGGGGCCGGAAACACCATATATTTT
cdr3_aa: CASSRQGAGNTIYF

clone_size: NA
j_call: TRBJ1-1
d_call: NA
v_call: TRBV4-2
cdr3_nt: TGTGCCAGCAGCCAAGGGACAGCACTTAACACTGAAGCTTTCTTT
cdr3_aa: CASSQGTALNTEAFF

clone_size: NA
j_call: TRBJ2-3
d_call: NA
v_call: TRBV18
cdr3_nt: TGTGCCAGCTCACCACCTAGCGTGGCAGATACGCAGTATTTT
cdr3_aa: CASSPPSVADTQYF

clone_size: NA
j_call: TRBJ1-3
d_call: NA
v_call: TRBV9
cdr3_nt: TGTGCCAGCAGCGTAGTGGGAAATGCTGGAAACACCATATATTTT
cdr3_aa: CASSVVGNAGNTIYF

clone_size: few
j_call: TRBJ2-7
d_call: TRBD1
v_call: TRBV6-5
cdr3_nt: TGTGCCAGCAGCCAAACGGGACAGGGCCTCTACGAGCAGTACTTC
cdr3_aa: CASSQTGQGLYEQYF

clone_size: NA
j_call: TRBJ1-1
d_call: NA
v_call: TRBV4-2
cdr3_nt: TGTGCCAGCAGACTGAACACTGAAGCTTTCTTT
cdr3_aa: CASRLNTEAFF

clone_size: NA
j_call: TRBJ2-6
d_call: NA
v_call: TRBV5-1
cdr3_nt: TGCGCCAGCAGCTATCGGAGGGCAGGGGCCGGGGCCAACGTCCTGACTTTC
cdr3_aa: CASSYRRAGAGANVLTF

clone_size: NA
j_call: TRBJ1-4
d_call: NA
v_call: TRBV9
cdr3_nt: TGTGCCAGCAGCATACAGGGAAGTAATGAAAAACTGTTTTTT
cdr3_aa: CASSIQGSNEKLFF

clone_size: NA
j_call: TRBJ2-5
d_call: TRBD2
v_call: TRBV6-9
cdr3_nt: TGTGCCAGCAGTTATAGTCTAGCGGGAGAAGAGGGGGAGACCCAGTACTTC
cdr3_aa: CASSYSLAGEEGETQYF

clone_size: NA
j_call: TRBJ1-1
d_call: TRBD1
v_call: TRBV4-1
cdr3_nt: TGCGCCAGCAGACAACAAAATTGGGAGGGGGCGCGAACTGAAGCTTTCTTT
cdr3_aa: CASRQQNWEGARTEAFF

clone_size: NA
j_call: TRBJ2-5
d_call: NA
v_call: TRBV9
cdr3_nt: TGTGCCAGCAGCGTAGCCGTGACAGGGAGGGAGACCCAGTACTTC
cdr3_aa: CASSVAVTGRETQYF

clone_size: NA
j_call: TRBJ1-6
d_call: TRBD1
v_call: TRBV6-5
cdr3_nt: TGTGCCAGCCGGCAAAAAGGGACAGTAGCTTCACCCCTCCACTTT
cdr3_aa: CASRQKGTVASPLHF

clone_size: NA
j_call: TRBJ2-7
d_call: NA
v_call: TRBV18
cdr3_nt: TGTGCCAGCTCACCACCGGAAGTTTCCTACGAGCAGTACTTC
cdr3_aa: CASSPPEVSYEQYF

clone_size: NA
j_call: TRBJ1-5
d_call: TRBD1
v_call: TRBV4-1
cdr3_nt: TGCGCCAGCAGCCAAGAGCGTTTGGGGACAGGGGGAAACAATCAGCCCCAGCATTTT
cdr3_aa: CASSQERLGTGGNNQPQHF

clone_size: NA
j_call: TRBJ2-7
d_call: NA
v_call: TRBV19
cdr3_nt: TGTGCCACCTCGAGAGCGGCATTTGGGCCCTACGAGCAGTACTTC
cdr3_aa: CATSRAAFGPYEQYF

clone_size: once
j_call: TRBJ1-2
d_call: NA
v_call: TRBV30
cdr3_nt: TGTGCCTGGAGGCACGGGGGCGCCTATGGCTACACCTTC
cdr3_aa: CAWRHGGAYGYTF

clone_size: NA
j_call: TRBJ1-4
d_call: TRBD1
v_call: TRBV6-5
cdr3_nt: TGTGCCAGCAGACAGGGGGGGAATGAAAAACTGTTTTTT
cdr3_aa: CASRQGGNEKLFF

clone_size: NA
j_call: TRBJ1-1
d_call: NA
v_call: TRBV5-6
cdr3_nt: TGTGCCAGCAGCCTATTTCGGGGTGAAGCTTTCTTT
cdr3_aa: CASSLFRGEAFF

clone_size: NA
j_call: TRBJ2-3
d_call: TRBD1
v_call: TRBV6-1
cdr3_nt: TGTGCCACTAGGGCAACAGGGGGATTCGCAGATACGCAGTATTTT
cdr3_aa: CATRATGGFADTQYF